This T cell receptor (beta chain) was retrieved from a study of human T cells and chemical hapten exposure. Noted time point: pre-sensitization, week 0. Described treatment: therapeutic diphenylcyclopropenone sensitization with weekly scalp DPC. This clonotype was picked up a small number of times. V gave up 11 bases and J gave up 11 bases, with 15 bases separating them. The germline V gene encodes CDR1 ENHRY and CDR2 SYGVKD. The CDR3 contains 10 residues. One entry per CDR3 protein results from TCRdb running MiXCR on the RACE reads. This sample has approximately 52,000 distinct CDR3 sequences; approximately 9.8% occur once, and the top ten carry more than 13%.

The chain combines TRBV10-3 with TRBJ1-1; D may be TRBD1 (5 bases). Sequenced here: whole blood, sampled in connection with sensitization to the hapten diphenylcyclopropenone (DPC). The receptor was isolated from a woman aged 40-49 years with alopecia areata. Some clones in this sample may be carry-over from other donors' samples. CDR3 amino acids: CAAGAFAAFF. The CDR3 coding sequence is TGTGCCGCCGGGGCTTTCGCCGCTTTCTTT.